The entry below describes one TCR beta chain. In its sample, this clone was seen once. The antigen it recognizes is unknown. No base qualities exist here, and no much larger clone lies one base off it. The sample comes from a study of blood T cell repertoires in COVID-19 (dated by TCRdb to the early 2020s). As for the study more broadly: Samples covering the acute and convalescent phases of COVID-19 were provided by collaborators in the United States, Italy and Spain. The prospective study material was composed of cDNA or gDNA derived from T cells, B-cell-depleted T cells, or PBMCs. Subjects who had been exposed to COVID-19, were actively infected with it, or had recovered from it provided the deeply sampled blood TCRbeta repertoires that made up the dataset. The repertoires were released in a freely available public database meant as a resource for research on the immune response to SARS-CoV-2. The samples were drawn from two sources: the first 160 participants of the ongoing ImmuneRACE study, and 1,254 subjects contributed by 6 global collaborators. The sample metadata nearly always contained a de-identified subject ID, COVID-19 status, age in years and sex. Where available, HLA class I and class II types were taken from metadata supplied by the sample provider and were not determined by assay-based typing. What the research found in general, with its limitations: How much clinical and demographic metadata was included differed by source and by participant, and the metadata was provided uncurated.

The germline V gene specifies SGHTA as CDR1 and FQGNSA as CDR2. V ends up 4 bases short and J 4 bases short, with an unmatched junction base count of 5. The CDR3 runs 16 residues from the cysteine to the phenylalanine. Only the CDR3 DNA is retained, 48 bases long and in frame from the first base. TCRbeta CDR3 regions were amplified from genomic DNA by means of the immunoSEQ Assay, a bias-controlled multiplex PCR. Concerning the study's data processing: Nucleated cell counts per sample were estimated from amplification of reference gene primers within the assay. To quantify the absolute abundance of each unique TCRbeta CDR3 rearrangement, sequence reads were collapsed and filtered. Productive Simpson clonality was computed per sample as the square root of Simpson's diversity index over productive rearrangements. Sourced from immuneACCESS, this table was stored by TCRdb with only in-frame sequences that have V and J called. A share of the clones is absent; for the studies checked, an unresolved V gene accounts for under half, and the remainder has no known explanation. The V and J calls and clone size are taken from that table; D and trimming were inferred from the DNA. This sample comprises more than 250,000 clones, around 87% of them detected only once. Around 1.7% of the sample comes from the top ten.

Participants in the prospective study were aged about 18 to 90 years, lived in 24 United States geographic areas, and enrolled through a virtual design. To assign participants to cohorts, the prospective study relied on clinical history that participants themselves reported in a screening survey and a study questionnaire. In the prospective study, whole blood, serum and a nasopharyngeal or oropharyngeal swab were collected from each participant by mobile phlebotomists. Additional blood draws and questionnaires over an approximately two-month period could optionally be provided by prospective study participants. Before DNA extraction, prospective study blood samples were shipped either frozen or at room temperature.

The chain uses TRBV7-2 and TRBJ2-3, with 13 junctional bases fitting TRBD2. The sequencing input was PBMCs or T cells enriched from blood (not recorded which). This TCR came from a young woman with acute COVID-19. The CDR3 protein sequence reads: CASSSGLAGYPDTQYF. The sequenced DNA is TGTGCCAGCAGCTCGGGACTAGCGGGATATCCAGATACGCAGTATTTT.